This passage covers 20 T cell receptor beta chains from one sample sequenced in a study of T cell responses to AZD1222 COVID-19 vaccine. Profiled with immunoSEQ multiplex PCR; TCRdb holds only in-frame clones, not every one. The top ten hold about 9.3% of the sample, which has 200,000 or so clones, around 92% seen once. The material sequenced was peripheral blood, taken on day 0 of AZD1222 vaccination. These receptor sequences come from an adult in good health.

The chain carries TRBV20-1 and TRBJ2-1; D is uncertain. Trimming shortened V by 6 bases and J by 5 bases, and 8 bases separated the two germline ends. Germline V gives CDR1 DFQATT, CDR2 SNEGSKA (reference sequence). This CDR3 is 11 amino acids long. The CDR3 is CSARRNNEQFF. Written as DNA, the CDR3 is TGCAGTGCGAGAAGGAACAATGAGCAGTTCTTC.

The rearrangement links TRBV5-5 to TRBJ1-1, with a possible D match to TRBD1 (5 bases). Trimming shortened V by 4 bases and J by 8 bases, and 18 bases separated the two germline ends. CDR1 is SGHKS and CDR2 is YYEKEE in the germline V gene (reference sequence). The CDR3 runs 14 residues. This CDR3 reads CASSPGGGGGEAFF. The DNA for the CDR3 is TGTGCCAGCAGCCCTGGAGGTGGGGGAGGCGAAGCTTTCTTT.

This chain uses TRBV5-8 with TRBJ2-6, with D unresolved. CDR3 length equals 19 residues. Looked up from germline, CDR1 is SGHTS and CDR2 is YDEGEE. Trimming removed 0 bases at V and 0 bases at J, with 16 bases between. CDR3 DNA sequence: TGTGCCAGCAGCTTGGGATATAGGTACCGACCCTCTGGGGCCAACGTCCTGACTTTC. Translated: CASSLGYRYRPSGANVLTF. Looking up the rest from reference TRBV5-8 and TRBJ2-6 gives the full variable domain: EAGVTQSPTHLIKTRGQQATLRCSPISGHTSVYWYQQALGLGLQFLLWYDEGEERNRGNFPPRFSGRQFPNYSSELNVNALELEDSALYLCASSLGYRYRPSGANVLTFGAGSRLTVL.

V is TRBV27 and J is TRBJ1-2; D is unclear. This CDR3 is 12 amino acids long. Per the germline V gene, CDR1 is MNHEY and CDR2 is SMNVEV (reference sequence). V was clipped by 5 bases and J by 5 bases, with 9 bases between them. The CDR3 DNA is TGTGCCAGCAGTAGGACGGGGTATGGCTACACCTTC. Translated, it gives CASSRTGYGYTF.

This clone has just one count. The gene calls are TRBV19 and TRBJ2-5; 12 bases fit TRBD2. The CDR3 extends over 14 amino acids. Trimming at V came to 7 bases and at J to 5 bases, leaving 5 bases not matched to a gene. CDR1 is LNHDA, CDR2 SQIVND, per germline (reference sequence). CDR3 sequence: CASTSGRAWETQYF. The CDR3 DNA follows: TGTGCCAGTACTAGCGGGAGGGCCTGGGAGACCCAGTACTTC. The whole variable domain, remainder taken from reference TRBV19 and TRBJ2-5, is DGGITQSPKYLFRKEGQNVTLSCEQNLNHDAMYWYRQDPGQGLRLIYYSQIVNDFQKGDIAEGYSVSREKKESFPLTVTSAQKNPTAFYLCASTSGRAWETQYFGPGTRLLVL.

This CDR3 reads CASSIFGGGPTDTQYF. The CDR3 DNA reads as TGTGCCAGTAGTATTTTCGGGGGAGGGCCTACAGATACGCAGTATTTT. The chain uses TRBV19 and TRBJ2-3; 7 nucleotides line up with TRBD2. The CDR3 is made up of 16 amino acids. Per the germline V gene, CDR1 is LNHDA and CDR2 is SQIVND (reference sequence). Trimming removed 3 bases from V and 3 bases from J; junction bases left unmatched: 9.

The rearrangement uses TRBV4-3 and TRBJ1-5, with D possibly being TRBD1 (6 bases). The CDR3 has 15 amino acids. Trimming shortened V by 0 bases and J by 4 bases, and 10 bases separated the two germline ends. The germline V gene encodes CDR1 LGHNA and CDR2 YSLEER. CDR3 protein: CASSQDGGRNQPQHF. CDR3 DNA sequence: TGCGCCAGCAGCCAAGATGGGGGCCGGAATCAGCCCCAGCATTTT.

This chain joins TRBV28 and TRBJ1-1; possible D gene TRBD1, 5 bases. V was pared by 2 bases and J by 4 bases, with 17 bases between. Germline assignment: CDR1 MDHEN and CDR2 SYDVKM. The CDR3 has 16 residues. The CDR3 DNA sequence: TGTGCCAGCAGTTTAAGTCCTGGGGGGTCGGGCACTGAAGCTTTCTTT. This translates into CASSLSPGGSGTEAFF.

The chain has TRBV19 and TRBJ2-3, with D possibly matching TRBD1 (6 bases). The V gene lost 5 bases and the J gene lost 5 bases, with 14 bases spanning the gap. CDR3 length: 14 residues. Germline CDR1 is LNHDA and CDR2 is SQIVND (reference sequence). The CDR3 DNA sequence: TGTGCCAGTAGTGACCGGACAGTCCGAGATACGCAGTATTTT. It encodes CASSDRTVRDTQYF.

The V gene is TRBV5-1, the J gene TRBJ1-3; D unclear. The V gene lost 0 bases and the J gene lost 4 bases, with 8 bases spanning the gap. This CDR3 has 14 amino acids. From germline, CDR1 is SGHRS and CDR2 YFSETQ. As DNA, the CDR3 is TGCGCCAGCAGCTTGGTCGGCTTCGGAAACACCATATATTTT. Translating it yields CASSLVGFGNTIYF.

The rearrangement links TRBV10-1 to TRBJ2-2; the D gene is possibly TRBD2 (6 bases). Between the trimmed V and J ends, which lost 3 bases and 7 bases, there was a span of 9 bases. The CDR3 sequence is 13 residues long. CDR1 is WNHNN, CDR2 SYGVQD, per germline (reference sequence). The CDR3 loop is CASSDREIGELFF. The CDR3 DNA sequence: TGCGCCAGCAGTGATCGGGAGATCGGGGAGCTGTTTTTT.

The V gene is TRBV6-2 or TRBV6-3, the J gene TRBJ1-1; D gene unclear. V lost 5 bases and J lost 2, with 12 bases in between. The CDR3 is made up of 14 amino acids. Germline CDR1 and CDR2: MNHEY and SVGEGT. Here the CDR3 reads CASSQFGGNTEAFF. As DNA, the CDR3 is TGTGCCAGCAGTCAATTCGGTGGCAACACTGAAGCTTTCTTT.

The V gene is TRBV11-2, the J gene TRBJ1-1; 9 bases agree with TRBD1. In germline, CDR1 is SGHAT, CDR2 FQNNGV. This CDR3 spans 18 amino acids. Trimming at V came to 6 bases and at J to 1 base, leaving 15 bases not matched to a gene. CDR3 loop: CASRPFLRDRAKNTEAFF. In DNA, the CDR3 is TGTGCCAGCAGACCTTTTCTCAGGGACAGGGCGAAGAACACTGAAGCTTTCTTT.

The chain employs TRBV9 and TRBJ1-2; 7 positions match TRBD1. CDR1 is SGDLS, CDR2 YYNGEE, per germline. The CDR3 totals 15 residues. The trim removed 0 bases at V and 6 bases at J, leaving 8 bases unmatched. CDR3 region: CASSVETGTVHGYTF. Written as DNA, the CDR3 is TGTGCCAGCAGCGTAGAAACCGGGACAGTTCATGGCTACACCTTC.

The chain recombines TRBV7-5 with TRBJ1-4. TRBV7-5 constitutes a pseudogene. The CDR3 extends over 13 amino acids. As DNA, the CDR3 is TGTGCCAGAAGCTTATTCAGAAGCGAAAAACTGTTTTTT. It specifies CARSLFRSEKLFF.

The rearrangement uses TRBV11-2 and TRBJ2-7, with D tentatively TRBD2 (6 bases). V lost 3 bases and J lost 2, with 11 bases in between. The CDR3 contains 14 residues. Germline V gene sequence: CDR1 SGHAT, CDR2 FQNNGV. CDR3: CASSLSSGAYEQYF. CDR3 DNA: TGTGCCAGCAGCTTGAGTAGCGGAGCCTACGAGCAGTACTTC.

The chain combines TRBV19 with TRBJ1-6; D gene ambiguous. The V end was cut by 5 bases, the J end by 4 bases, with 21 bases between. Germline V gene sequence: CDR1 LNHDA, CDR2 SQIVND (reference sequence). The CDR3 sequence is 18 residues long. Written as DNA, the CDR3 is TGTGCCAGTAGTCGTTGGACCATCGGGCGAGGATATAATTCACCCCTCCACTTT. Its protein is CASSRWTIGRGYNSPLHF.

The chain carries TRBV28 and TRBJ2-1, with a tentative D call TRBD2 (6 bases). This CDR3 spans 15 amino acids. V was pared by 2 bases and J by 2 bases, with 10 bases between. The germline V gene encodes CDR1 MDHEN and CDR2 SYDVKM. The CDR3 region is CASSLGLATYNEQFF. The CDR3 nucleotides read TGTGCCAGCAGTTTAGGGCTAGCGACCTACAATGAGCAGTTCTTC.

The V call is TRBV28, the J call TRBJ1-2; the D gene is possibly TRBD1 (6 bases). This CDR3 has 16 amino acids. Germline V gene lookup returns CDR1 MDHEN and CDR2 SYDVKM. Trimming stripped 7 bases from V and 8 bases from J, with 26 bases between. The CDR3 protein is CASTPPHRAPTRGYTF. In DNA form, the CDR3 reads TGTGCCAGCACCCCCCCCCACAGGGCCCCCACTAGGGGCTACACCTTC.

In this sample, this clone turned up once. This specimen includes other DNA sequences encoding the same CDR3. The chain is built from TRBV28 and TRBJ1-2, with D possibly being TRBD1 (5 bases). The CDR3 is 14 amino acids. The germline V gene encodes CDR1 MDHEN and CDR2 SYDVKM. The V end was cut by 8 bases, the J end by 0 bases, with 13 bases between. CDR3 residues: CASLSLGANYGYTF. The CDR3 DNA follows: TGTGCCAGCCTATCCTTAGGGGCTAACTATGGCTACACCTTC.